A selection of T cell receptor beta chains follows, all from one sample in a study of blood T cell repertoires in COVID-19. This table comes from immunoSEQ multiplex PCR, and its TCRdb copy is limited to in-frame clones, with some not included. The sample lists around 250,000 clones, about 90% seen once, with 1.2% in the top ten. Source material: PBMCs or T cells enriched from blood (not recorded which). The receptors were sampled from a human donor in a cohort exposed to, infected with or recovered from COVID-19 (not recorded which). The donor label of this sample is uncertain. Each CDR3 is given with its conserved first and last residue. Fields, in order: CDR3 protein, CDR3 DNA, J gene, D gene, V gene, clone size. D genes are given only for firm matches. Expanded clones get a size class; other rows say once, few or many, or leave the size out.

CDR3 protein: CASGRGAGYTF; CDR3 DNA: TGTGCCAGCGGCCGAGGAGCTGGCTACACCTTC; J gene: TRBJ1-2; D gene: NA; V gene: TRBV27; clone size: NA
CDR3 protein: CASSLSGGGTYEQYF; CDR3 DNA: TGTGCCAGCAGTTTATCAGGCGGGGGGACTTACGAGCAGTACTTC; J gene: TRBJ2-7; D gene: TRBD2; V gene: TRBV28; clone size: NA
CDR3 protein: CASSQDRTGGYYGYTF; CDR3 DNA: TGCGCCAGCAGCCAAGATCGAACAGGGGGCTACTATGGCTACACCTTC; J gene: TRBJ1-2; D gene: TRBD1; V gene: TRBV4-3; clone size: once
CDR3 protein: CASRLDRGRGTGELFF; CDR3 DNA: TGCGCCAGCAGACTCGACAGGGGGCGCGGCACCGGGGAGCTGTTTTTT; J gene: TRBJ2-2; D gene: TRBD1; V gene: TRBV4-1; clone size: NA
CDR3 protein: CSVDSREANYGYTF; CDR3 DNA: TGCAGCGTTGACAGCAGGGAAGCTAACTATGGCTACACCTTC; J gene: TRBJ1-2; D gene: NA; V gene: TRBV29-1; clone size: once
CDR3 protein: CASSPTGLANYEQYF; CDR3 DNA: TGTGCCAGCTCACCGACTGGCCTAGCGAACTACGAGCAGTACTTC; J gene: TRBJ2-7; D gene: NA; V gene: TRBV18; clone size: NA
CDR3 protein: CASSLGEGQPQHF; CDR3 DNA: TGTGCCAGCAGTTTGGGAGAAGGTCAGCCCCAGCATTTT; J gene: TRBJ1-5; D gene: NA; V gene: TRBV27; clone size: NA
CDR3 protein: CASSPLQGLNTEAFF; CDR3 DNA: TGTGCCAGCAGCCCGCTACAGGGCCTGAACACTGAAGCTTTCTTT; J gene: TRBJ1-1; D gene: NA; V gene: TRBV7-9; clone size: NA
CDR3 protein: CASSPSQFSGNTIYF; CDR3 DNA: TGCGCCAGCAGTCCGTCTCAGTTCTCTGGAAACACCATATATTTT; J gene: TRBJ1-3; D gene: NA; V gene: TRBV4-1; clone size: NA
CDR3 protein: CASSRSGQETQYF; CDR3 DNA: TGTGCCAGCAGCCGTAGCGGACAAGAGACCCAGTACTTC; J gene: TRBJ2-5; D gene: NA; V gene: TRBV6-5; clone size: NA
CDR3 protein: CAISDPGQGVHQPQHF; CDR3 DNA: TGTGCCATCAGTGATCCGGGACAGGGCGTCCATCAGCCCCAGCATTTT; J gene: TRBJ1-5; D gene: TRBD1; V gene: TRBV10-3; clone size: NA
CDR3 protein: CASSGGAGANTGELFF; CDR3 DNA: TGTGCCAGCAGCGGGGGGGCAGGAGCGAACACCGGGGAGCTGTTTTTT; J gene: TRBJ2-2; D gene: NA; V gene: TRBV11-3; clone size: NA
CDR3 protein: CASSLAQGRAGEETQYF; CDR3 DNA: TGTGCCAGCAGCTTAGCCCAGGGTAGAGCGGGGGAAGAGACCCAGTACTTC; J gene: TRBJ2-5; D gene: TRBD2; V gene: TRBV7-6; clone size: NA
CDR3 protein: CAISTGGSNYGYTF; CDR3 DNA: TGTGCCATCAGTACAGGGGGCAGCAACTATGGCTACACCTTC; J gene: TRBJ1-2; D gene: TRBD1; V gene: TRBV10-3; clone size: NA
CDR3 protein: CAWSVKNTEAFF; CDR3 DNA: TGTGCCTGGAGTGTCAAGAACACTGAAGCTTTCTTT; J gene: TRBJ1-1; D gene: NA; V gene: TRBV30; clone size: NA
CDR3 protein: CASTSTSQGKGTEAFF; CDR3 DNA: TGTGCCAGCACATCCACCTCCCAGGGGAAAGGCACTGAAGCTTTCTTT; J gene: TRBJ1-1; D gene: NA; V gene: TRBV7-9; clone size: NA
CDR3 protein: CASSELLGGRKETQYF; CDR3 DNA: TGTGCCAGCAGTGAATTACTCGGGGGGCGAAAAGAGACCCAGTACTTC; J gene: TRBJ2-5; D gene: NA; V gene: TRBV2; clone size: NA
CDR3 protein: CASSPIGDTEAFF; CDR3 DNA: TGTGCCAGTAGCCCCATCGGGGACACTGAAGCTTTCTTT; J gene: TRBJ1-1; D gene: NA; V gene: TRBV19; clone size: NA
CDR3 protein: CASSPATGPDTQYF; CDR3 DNA: TGTGCCAGCTCACCCGCGACAGGGCCAGATACGCAGTATTTT; J gene: TRBJ2-3; D gene: TRBD1; V gene: TRBV18; clone size: NA
CDR3 protein: CASSWLPGTIGETQYF; CDR3 DNA: TGTGCCAGCTCCTGGCTCCCGGGAACTATCGGCGAGACCCAGTACTTC; J gene: TRBJ2-5; D gene: NA; V gene: TRBV18; clone size: NA
CDR3 protein: CASSSTGSGANVLTF; CDR3 DNA: TGTGCCAGCAGCTCGACAGGGTCTGGGGCCAACGTCCTGACTTTC; J gene: TRBJ2-6; D gene: TRBD1; V gene: TRBV7-9; clone size: few
CDR3 protein: CASSPQVSYEQFF; CDR3 DNA: TGTGCCAGCAGTCCCCAAGTAAGCTATGAGCAGTTCTTC; J gene: TRBJ2-1; D gene: NA; V gene: TRBV27; clone size: NA
CDR3 protein: CASSLGSGNTEAFF; CDR3 DNA: TGCGCCAGCAGCTTGGGATCAGGGAACACTGAAGCTTTCTTT; J gene: TRBJ1-1; D gene: NA; V gene: TRBV5-1; clone size: few
CDR3 protein: CATSRDRGVGNTIYF; CDR3 DNA: TGTGCCACCAGCAGAGATCGGGGGGTGGGAAACACCATATATTTT; J gene: TRBJ1-3; D gene: NA; V gene: TRBV15; clone size: NA
CDR3 protein: CATRDTTSWGYEQYF; CDR3 DNA: TGTGCCACCCGGGACACAACCTCTTGGGGCTACGAGCAGTACTTC; J gene: TRBJ2-7; D gene: NA; V gene: TRBV2; clone size: NA
CDR3 protein: CASSFTSGVYNEQFF; CDR3 DNA: TGTGCCAGCAGCTTTACTAGCGGGGTTTACAATGAGCAGTTCTTC; J gene: TRBJ2-1; D gene: TRBD2; V gene: TRBV7-2; clone size: NA
CDR3 protein: CASSLRTGLETQYF; CDR3 DNA: TGTGCCAGCAGTCTCCGGACAGGGTTGGAGACCCAGTACTTC; J gene: TRBJ2-5; D gene: TRBD1; V gene: TRBV27; clone size: NA
CDR3 protein: CASSPLPNQPQHF; CDR3 DNA: TGTGCCAGCAGCCCTCTCCCTAATCAGCCCCAGCATTTT; J gene: TRBJ1-5; D gene: NA; V gene: TRBV6-6; clone size: NA
CDR3 protein: CASSLDGGAREQYF; CDR3 DNA: TGTGCCAGCAGCCTTGACGGGGGGGCGCGGGAGCAGTACTTC; J gene: TRBJ2-7; D gene: TRBD2; V gene: TRBV7-2; clone size: NA
CDR3 protein: CASSQEALRGNEQFF; CDR3 DNA: TGTGCCAGCAGCCAAGAGGCCTTAAGAGGCAATGAGCAGTTCTTC; J gene: TRBJ2-1; D gene: NA; V gene: TRBV14; clone size: once
CDR3 protein: CASSLPGVYSYEQYF; CDR3 DNA: TGTGCCAGCAGCTTACCAGGGGTTTACTCCTACGAGCAGTACTTC; J gene: TRBJ2-7; D gene: NA; V gene: TRBV7-2; clone size: NA
CDR3 protein: CASSQQGTEAFF; CDR3 DNA: TGTGCCAGCAGCCAACAGGGCACTGAAGCTTTCTTT; J gene: TRBJ1-1; D gene: NA; V gene: TRBV7-9; clone size: NA
CDR3 protein: CASGRGAYGYTF; CDR3 DNA: TGTGCCAGCGGGAGGGGGGCCTATGGCTACACCTTC; J gene: TRBJ1-2; D gene: NA; V gene: TRBV12-3/TRBV12-4; clone size: NA
CDR3 protein: CASSTLTGNQPQHF; CDR3 DNA: TGTGCCAGTAGTACATTGACAGGGAATCAGCCCCAGCATTTT; J gene: TRBJ1-5; D gene: TRBD1; V gene: TRBV19; clone size: NA
CDR3 protein: CASSLNRQGEAFF; CDR3 DNA: TGTGCCAGCAGCTTAAACCGACAGGGTGAAGCTTTCTTT; J gene: TRBJ1-1; D gene: TRBD1; V gene: TRBV11-3; clone size: few
CDR3 protein: CASSRGLNTIYF; CDR3 DNA: TGTGCCAGCAGCCGGGGCTTAAACACCATATATTTT; J gene: TRBJ1-3; D gene: NA; V gene: TRBV14; clone size: NA
CDR3 protein: CASSSGTGSNGYTF; CDR3 DNA: TGTGCCAGCAGTTCCGGGACAGGATCGAATGGCTACACCTTC; J gene: TRBJ1-2; D gene: TRBD1; V gene: TRBV6-5; clone size: NA
CDR3 protein: CASSPGDRISYEQYF; CDR3 DNA: TGTGCCAGCAGCCCGGGGGACAGGATCTCCTACGAGCAGTACTTC; J gene: TRBJ2-7; D gene: TRBD1; V gene: TRBV7-2; clone size: once
CDR3 protein: CAWSLGSTQYF; CDR3 DNA: TGTGCCTGGAGTTTGGGGAGTACGCAGTATTTT; J gene: TRBJ2-3; D gene: NA; V gene: TRBV30; clone size: NA
CDR3 protein: CAWTRDSYSYEQYF; CDR3 DNA: TGTGCCTGGACTCGGGACTCCTACTCCTACGAGCAGTACTTC; J gene: TRBJ2-7; D gene: NA; V gene: TRBV30; clone size: NA
CDR3 protein: CASSLERGAYEQYF; CDR3 DNA: TGTGCCAGCAGCCTTGAGCGGGGGGCCTACGAGCAGTACTTC; J gene: TRBJ2-7; D gene: TRBD2; V gene: TRBV14; clone size: NA
CDR3 protein: CASSQGEGDTQYF; CDR3 DNA: TGCGCCAGCAGCCAAGGAGAGGGAGATACGCAGTATTTT; J gene: TRBJ2-3; D gene: NA; V gene: TRBV4-3; clone size: NA
CDR3 protein: CASRILDRGPNEQFF; CDR3 DNA: TGTGCCAGCAGAATATTGGACAGGGGGCCCAATGAGCAGTTCTTC; J gene: TRBJ2-1; D gene: TRBD1; V gene: TRBV5-8; clone size: few
CDR3 protein: CASSSYSNTEAFF; CDR3 DNA: TGTGCCAGCAGCTCGTATTCGAACACTGAAGCTTTCTTT; J gene: TRBJ1-1; D gene: NA; V gene: TRBV7-3; clone size: NA
CDR3 protein: CASSPGTGFTEQYF; CDR3 DNA: TGTGCCAGCAGCCCCGGGACAGGGTTCACCGAGCAGTACTTC; J gene: TRBJ2-7; D gene: TRBD1; V gene: TRBV27; clone size: NA